The TCR beta chain under discussion was sequenced for a study of immune characteristics of hereditary and idiopathic chronic pancreatitis. The pancreas tissue came from patients undergoing total pancreatectomy with islet autotransplantation. Included chronic pancreatitis patients had no known history of diabetes. TCR beta sequencing used genomic DNA from unsorted bulk pancreas tissue. CDR1 MNHEY and CDR2 SMNVEV come from the germline V gene (reference sequence). The V gene lost 1 base and the J gene lost 5 bases, with 12 bases spanning the gap. The CDR3 extends over 14 amino acids. Assay: immunoSEQ multiplex PCR; the TCRdb copy retains only in-frame clones and omits some. The table records 1,700 or so clones, almost 80% of them present only once. This clone was detected only once. The antigen remains unidentified. Study results and caveats: This study excluded chronic pancreatitis caused by alcohol use. TCRbeta diversity rose and clonality fell in both pancreatitis groups versus controls.

The chain carries TRBV27 and TRBJ2-7; tentative D call: TRBD1 (6 bases). Sequenced material: pancreas tissue with hereditary chronic pancreatitis. The TCR was taken from a human donor with chronic pancreatitis. In DNA, the CDR3 is TGTGCCAGCAGTTTATTAGGGGGACGCGACGAGCAGTACTTC. This encodes CASSLLGGRDEQYF.